The present T cell receptor (beta chain) was sequenced within a study of post-analysis software for immune sequencing data. Background on the study: Included courses were relapsing-remitting and secondary progressive multiple sclerosis; progressive-relapsing multiple sclerosis was also included. Whole-study findings and limits: Multiple sclerosis patients had significantly lower normalized Chao1 diversity than controls. Co-batched samples clustered tightly together by F measure.

This clonotype appeared a few times. The antigen is not known. The authors incorporated unique molecular identifiers into the TCR beta cDNA libraries. Input of roughly 0.9 to 11 million T cells yielded 500,000 to 550,000 cDNA molecules. TCRdb reanalysed the PCR reads using MiXCR and keeps one entry per CDR3 protein. The sample records 350,000 to 450,000 distinct CDR3 sequences, approximately 38% being singletons. This TCR came from a girl aged 2 to 9 with multiple sclerosis. What was sequenced was blood.

The CDR3 here is CASSSGGGTGELFF. The CDR3 coding sequence is TGTGCCAGCAGTTCGGGGGGAGGGACCGGGGAGCTGTTTTTT. V usage is TRBV28 and J usage is TRBJ2-2; 7 nucleotides agree with TRBD2. The CDR3 totals 14 residues. CDR1 is MDHEN and CDR2 is SYDVKM in the germline V gene. V shed 4 bases and J 5 bases; nucleotides not matched to a gene: 4.